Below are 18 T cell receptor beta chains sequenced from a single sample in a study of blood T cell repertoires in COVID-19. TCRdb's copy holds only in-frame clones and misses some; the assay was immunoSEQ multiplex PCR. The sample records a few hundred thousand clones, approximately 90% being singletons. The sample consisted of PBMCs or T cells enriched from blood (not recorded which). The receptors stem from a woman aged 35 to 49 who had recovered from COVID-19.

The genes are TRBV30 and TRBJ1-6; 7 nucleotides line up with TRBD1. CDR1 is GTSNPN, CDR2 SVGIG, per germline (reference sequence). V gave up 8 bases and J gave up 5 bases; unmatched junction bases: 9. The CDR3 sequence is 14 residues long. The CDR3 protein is CAHRVDRDNSPLHF. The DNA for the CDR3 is TGTGCCCACAGGGTCGACAGGGATAATTCACCCCTCCACTTT.

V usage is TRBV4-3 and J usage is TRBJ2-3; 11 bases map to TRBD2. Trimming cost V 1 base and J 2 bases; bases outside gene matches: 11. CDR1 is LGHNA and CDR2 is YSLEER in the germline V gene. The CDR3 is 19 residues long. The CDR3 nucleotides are TGCGCCAGCAGCCAAGGTCCGGTAAGACTAGCGGGAAACACAGATACGCAGTATTTT. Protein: CASSQGPVRLAGNTDTQYF.

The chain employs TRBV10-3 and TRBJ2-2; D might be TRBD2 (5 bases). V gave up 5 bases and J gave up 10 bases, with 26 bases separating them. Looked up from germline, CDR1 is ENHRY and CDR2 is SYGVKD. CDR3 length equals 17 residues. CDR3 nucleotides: TGTGCCATCAGTAAAATCCGGGGTGGCAGCAGTCATGAGGAGCTGTTTTTT. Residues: CAISKIRGGSSHEELFF.

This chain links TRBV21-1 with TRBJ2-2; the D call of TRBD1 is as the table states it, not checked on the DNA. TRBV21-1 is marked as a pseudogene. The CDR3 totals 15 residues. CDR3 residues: CASSKPRTTAGELFF. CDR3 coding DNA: TGTGCCAGCAGCAAACCCAGGACAACTGCCGGGGAGCTGTTTTTT.

The DNA for the CDR3 is TGTGCCAGCAGCTTAGACGGGAGTCCCTACAATGAGCAGTTCTTC. This codes for CASSLDGSPYNEQFF. This sequence joins TRBV11-2 and TRBJ2-1; possible D gene TRBD2, 6 bases. The CDR3 runs to 15 residues. Per germline, CDR1 SGHAT and CDR2 FQNNGV. V was clipped by 0 bases and J by 2 bases, with 8 bases between them.

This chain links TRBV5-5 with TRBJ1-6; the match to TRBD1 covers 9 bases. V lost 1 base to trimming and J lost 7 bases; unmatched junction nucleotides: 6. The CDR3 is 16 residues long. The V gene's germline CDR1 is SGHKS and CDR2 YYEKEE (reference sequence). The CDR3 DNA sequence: TGTGCCAGCAGCTTGACCCCCGGGACAGGGAATTCACCCCTCCACTTT. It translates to CASSLTPGTGNSPLHF. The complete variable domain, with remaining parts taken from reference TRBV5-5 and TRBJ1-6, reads DAGVTQSPTHLIKTRGQQVTLRCSPISGHKSVSWYQQVLGQGPQFIFQYYEKEERGRGNFPDRFSARQFPNYSSELNVNALLLGDSALYLCASSLTPGTGNSPLHFGNGTRLTVT.

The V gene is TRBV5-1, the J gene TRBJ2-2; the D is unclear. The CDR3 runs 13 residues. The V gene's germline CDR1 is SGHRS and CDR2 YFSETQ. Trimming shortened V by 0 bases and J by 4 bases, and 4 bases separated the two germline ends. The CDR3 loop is CASSLEATGELFF. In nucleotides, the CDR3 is TGCGCCAGCAGCTTGGAAGCCACCGGGGAGCTGTTTTTT.

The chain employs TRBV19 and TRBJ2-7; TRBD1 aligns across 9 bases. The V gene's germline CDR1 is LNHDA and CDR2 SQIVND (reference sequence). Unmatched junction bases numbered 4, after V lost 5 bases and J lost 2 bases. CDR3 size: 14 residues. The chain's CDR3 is CASSGGQGPYEQYF. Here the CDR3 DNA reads TGTGCCAGTAGTGGGGGACAGGGCCCCTACGAGCAGTACTTC. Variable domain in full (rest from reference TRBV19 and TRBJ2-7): DGGITQSPKYLFRKEGQNVTLSCEQNLNHDAMYWYRQDPGQGLRLIYYSQIVNDFQKGDIAEGYSVSREKKESFPLTVTSAQKNPTAFYLCASSGGQGPYEQYFGPGTRLTVT.

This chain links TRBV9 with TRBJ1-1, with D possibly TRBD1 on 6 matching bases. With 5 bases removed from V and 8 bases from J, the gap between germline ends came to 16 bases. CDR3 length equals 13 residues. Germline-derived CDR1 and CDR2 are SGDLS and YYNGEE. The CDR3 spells CASRPGRGAEAFF. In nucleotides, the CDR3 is TGTGCCAGCAGACCAGGCAGGGGTGCAGAAGCTTTCTTT.

Here the CDR3 reads CASSPPTDNSPLHF. The DNA for the CDR3 is TGTGCCAGCTCACCACCGACAGATAATTCACCCCTCCACTTT. The genes are TRBV18 and TRBJ1-6; perhaps TRBD1 as D (5 bases). The CDR3 covers 14 residues. V was shortened by 0 bases and J by 5 bases, with 5 bases between the two germline ends. CDR1 and CDR2 from the germline V gene are KGHSH and LQKENI.

The CDR3 loop is CASNLGTGAIQETQYF. The CDR3, as DNA: TGTGCCAGCAACCTAGGGACAGGGGCTATCCAAGAGACCCAGTACTTC. This rearrangement joins TRBV6-4 to TRBJ2-5; 10 nucleotides match TRBD1. The CDR3 sequence is 16 residues long. The V gene end was trimmed by 7 bases and the J gene end by 1 base; junction bases not matched to a gene: 9. Germline CDR1 and CDR2: MRHNA and SNTAGT.

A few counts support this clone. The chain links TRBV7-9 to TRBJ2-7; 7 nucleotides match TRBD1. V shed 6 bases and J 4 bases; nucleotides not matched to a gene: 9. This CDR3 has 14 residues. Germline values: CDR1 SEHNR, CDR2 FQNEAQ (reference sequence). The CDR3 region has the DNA TGTGCCAGCAGGAAACGGGACAGCTCATACGAGCAGTACTTC. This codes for CASRKRDSSYEQYF.

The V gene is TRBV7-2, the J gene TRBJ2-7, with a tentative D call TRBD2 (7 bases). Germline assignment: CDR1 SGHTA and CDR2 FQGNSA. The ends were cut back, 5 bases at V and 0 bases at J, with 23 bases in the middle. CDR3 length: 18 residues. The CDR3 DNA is TGTGCCAGCAGCATCAGGGTCGGGGGGCGGTCCAGCTCCTACGAGCAGTACTTC. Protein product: CASSIRVGGRSSSYEQYF. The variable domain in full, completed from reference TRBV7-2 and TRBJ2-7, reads GAGVSQSPSNKVTEKGKDVELRCDPISGHTALYWYRQSLGQGLEFLIYFQGNSAPDKSGLPSDRFSAERTGGSVSTLTIQRTQQEDSAVYLCASSIRVGGRSSSYEQYFGPGTRLTVT.

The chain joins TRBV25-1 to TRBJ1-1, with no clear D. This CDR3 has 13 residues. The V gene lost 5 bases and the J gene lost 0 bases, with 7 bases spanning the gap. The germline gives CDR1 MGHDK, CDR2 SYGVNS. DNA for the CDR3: TGTGCCAGCAGTAAATCCATGAACACTGAAGCTTTCTTT. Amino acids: CASSKSMNTEAFF.

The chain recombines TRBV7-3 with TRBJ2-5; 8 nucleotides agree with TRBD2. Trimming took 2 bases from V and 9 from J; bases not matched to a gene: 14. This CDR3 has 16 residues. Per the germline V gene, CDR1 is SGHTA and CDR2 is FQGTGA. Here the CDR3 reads CASSLGAGGAAKAQYF. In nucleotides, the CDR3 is TGTGCCAGCAGCTTAGGGGCCGGGGGGGCGGCCAAGGCCCAGTACTTC.

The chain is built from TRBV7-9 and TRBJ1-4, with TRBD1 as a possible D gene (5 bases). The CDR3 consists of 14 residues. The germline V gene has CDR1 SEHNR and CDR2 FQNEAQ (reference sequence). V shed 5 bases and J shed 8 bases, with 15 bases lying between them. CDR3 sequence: CASSPLGPSEKLFF. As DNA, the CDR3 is TGTGCCAGCAGCCCTCTGGGGCCGTCAGAAAAACTGTTTTTT.

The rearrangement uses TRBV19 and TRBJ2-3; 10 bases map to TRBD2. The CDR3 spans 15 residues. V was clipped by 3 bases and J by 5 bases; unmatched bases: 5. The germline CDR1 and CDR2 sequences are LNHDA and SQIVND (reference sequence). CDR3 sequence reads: CASSISSGSVDTQYF. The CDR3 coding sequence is TGTGCCAGTAGTATTTCTAGCGGGAGTGTAGATACGCAGTATTTT.

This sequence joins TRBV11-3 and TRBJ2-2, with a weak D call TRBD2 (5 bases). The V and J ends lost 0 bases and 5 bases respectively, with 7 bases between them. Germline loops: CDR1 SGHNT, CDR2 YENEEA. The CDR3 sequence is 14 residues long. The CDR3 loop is CASSLEGETGELFF. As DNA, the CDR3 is TGTGCCAGCAGCTTAGAGGGAGAGACCGGGGAGCTGTTTTTT.